This T cell receptor (beta chain) was sequenced for a study of blood T cells in healthy people across ages. The second PCR ran roughly 7 to 11 cycles with a sample-barcoded 5' primer and J-beta primers. One entry per CDR3 protein results from TCRdb running MiXCR on the 5' RACE reads. The sample records about 2 million distinct CDR3 sequences, roughly 52% being singletons. Germline CDR1 SNHLY, CDR2 FYNNEI. V was shortened by 2 bases and J by 5 bases, with 8 bases between the two germline ends. The CDR3 is 13 residues long. The TCR comes from a woman aged 40 to 50 in good health. The chain employs TRBV2 and TRBJ2-3; D is perhaps TRBD1 (5 bases). The sequenced sample was blood. The DNA for the CDR3 is TGTGCCAGCAGTGAAAATAGGGGAGATACGCAGTATTTT. Translated: CASSENRGDTQYF.